The 32 T cell receptor beta chains reported below all come from one sample, sequenced in a study of blood T cell repertoires in COVID-19. Profiling relied on immunoSEQ multiplex PCR, and the TCRdb table lists in-frame clones only, not all of them. The data show roughly 380,000 clones, 85% seen once. The sample was peripheral blood. All receptors derive from a woman aged 18 to 35 with acute or convalescent COVID-19.

V gene TRBV19 combines with J gene TRBJ2-7; the match to TRBD1 covers 9 bases. Germline values: CDR1 LNHDA, CDR2 SQIVND (reference sequence). J lost 4 bases, V lost 5 bases, and 6 bases had no gene match. The length of the CDR3 is 14 residues. CDR3 DNA: TGTGCCAGTAGTGCCTGGGACAGGGCTTACGAGCAGTACTTC. Protein: CASSAWDRAYEQYF.

This clone was seen a few times. The chain links TRBV5-5 to TRBJ1-5; D gene ambiguous. The germline V gene has CDR1 SGHKS and CDR2 YYEKEE (reference sequence). Trimming cost V 0 bases and J 5 bases, with 15 bases left between them. This CDR3 comprises 16 residues. CDR3 nucleotides: TGTGCCAGCAGCTTGGGTAGGGCTGGAGCGGATCAGCCCCAGCATTTT. This gives the protein CASSLGRAGADQPQHF.

This clone turned up a few times. The genes are TRBV3-1 (or the pseudogene TRBV3-2) and TRBJ2-1; TRBD2 matches at 13 bases. Trimming removed 4 bases from V and 3 bases from J; junction bases left unmatched: 6. Looked up from germline, CDR1 is LGHDT and CDR2 is YNNKEL (reference sequence). The CDR3 length is 17 residues. The chain's CDR3 is CASSPGLAGVIYNEQFF. In nucleotides, the CDR3 is TGTGCCAGCAGCCCAGGACTAGCGGGAGTGATCTACAATGAGCAGTTCTTC.

This clone appeared a single time. This chain links TRBV4-2 with TRBJ2-1; 15 bases agree with TRBD2. This CDR3 is 19 amino acids long. Looked up from germline, CDR1 is LGHNA and CDR2 is YNFKEQ. J gave up 8 bases and V 3 bases, and 14 bases lay outside the gene matches. The CDR3 nucleotides read TGTGCCAGCAGCCAGATCGGACTAGCGGGAGGGCCGTATCTTGATGAGCAGTTCTTC. It is translated as CASSQIGLAGGPYLDEQFF.

The gene calls are TRBV4-1 and TRBJ1-4; the D is unclear. Germline V gene data show CDR1 as MGHRA and CDR2 as YSYEKL. Trimming took 4 bases from V and 7 from J, leaving 10 bases between them. CDR3 length: 13 residues. The CDR3 is CASSPSVPEKLFF. CDR3 nucleotide sequence: TGCGCCAGCAGCCCCAGCGTGCCTGAAAAACTGTTTTTT.

This clone was seen only once. The CDR3 here is CASSGERGVITDTQYF. In DNA, the CDR3 is TGTGCCAGCAGTGGGGAGCGGGGGGTTATCACAGATACGCAGTATTTT. V is TRBV7-2 and J is TRBJ2-3, with 9 bases fitting TRBD2. The CDR3 has 16 residues. Germline CDR1 SGHTA, CDR2 FQGNSA. V dropped 6 bases and J dropped 2; count of bases not matched to a gene: 9. The full variable domain, in which reference TRBV7-2 and TRBJ2-3 provide the parts outside the CDR3, is GAGVSQSPSNKVTEKGKDVELRCDPISGHTALYWYRQSLGQGLEFLIYFQGNSAPDKSGLPSDRFSAERTGGSVSTLTIQRTQQEDSAVYLCASSGERGVITDTQYFGPGTRLTVL.

The chain recombines TRBV29-1 with TRBJ1-1; D is uncertain. In germline, CDR1 is SQVTM, CDR2 ANQGSEA. The CDR3 has 12 amino acids. V was shortened by 4 bases and J by 1 base, with 7 bases between the two germline ends. CDR3 protein: CSVGPGNTEAFF. The DNA for the CDR3 is TGCAGCGTTGGTCCGGGGAACACTGAAGCTTTCTTT. Complete variable domain (other parts from reference TRBV29-1 and TRBJ1-1): SAVISQKPSRDICQRGTSLTIQCQVDSQVTMMFWYRQQPGQSLTLIATANQGSEATYESGFVIDKFPISRPNLTFSTLTVSNMSPEDSSIYLCSVGPGNTEAFFGQGTRLTVV.

This clone was recorded once. The chain is built from TRBV28 and TRBJ1-2; D might be TRBD1 (5 bases). The ends were cut back, 8 bases at V and 5 bases at J, with 15 bases in the middle. CDR3 length: 13 residues. CDR1 is MDHEN and CDR2 is SYDVKM in the germline V gene. CDR3 amino acids: CASAAGERYGYTF. DNA for the CDR3: TGTGCCAGCGCAGCGGGGGAGAGGTATGGCTACACCTTC.

This chain links TRBV5-6 with TRBJ1-5; 9 nucleotides agree with TRBD1. CDR1 SGHDT and CDR2 YYEEEE come from the germline V gene. The J segment lost 6 bases and the V segment lost 4 bases, leaving 2 bases of the junction unmatched. The CDR3 covers 13 residues. This CDR3 is CASSRDRAQPQHF. CDR3 nucleotides: TGTGCCAGCAGCAGGGACAGGGCTCAGCCCCAGCATTTT.

This clone was counted a few times. V is TRBV2 and J is TRBJ1-5; 8 bases align to TRBD1. CDR1 SNHLY and CDR2 FYNNEI come from the germline V gene. Trimming took 9 bases from V and 4 from J; bases not matched to a gene: 8. The CDR3 length is 14 residues. The CDR3 loop reads CASGGQEGNQPQHF. DNA for the CDR3: TGTGCCAGTGGGGGACAGGAAGGGAATCAGCCCCAGCATTTT.

The chain uses TRBV5-4 and TRBJ2-5, with TRBD1 identical over 8 bases. From germline, CDR1 is SGHNT and CDR2 YYREEE (reference sequence). This CDR3 has 14 amino acids. Trimming cost V 4 bases and J 2 bases; bases outside gene matches: 4. The CDR3 reads CASSPGTGQETQYF. Written as DNA, the CDR3 is TGTGCCAGCAGCCCCGGGACAGGACAAGAGACCCAGTACTTC.

The chain carries TRBV7-8 and TRBJ2-7; tentative D call: TRBD2 (5 bases). CDR1 and CDR2 (germline): SGHVS, FQNEAQ. The ends were cut back, 3 bases at V and 0 bases at J, with 6 bases in the middle. This CDR3 contains 13 residues. The CDR3 loop reads CASSFGGSYEQYF. DNA for the CDR3: TGTGCCAGCAGCTTTGGAGGCTCCTACGAGCAGTACTTC.

CDR3 nucleotides: TGCGCCAGCAGCTTGGCATGGGCCCAGGATTATGGCTACACCTTC. Its protein is CASSLAWAQDYGYTF. The chain uses TRBV5-1 and TRBJ1-2; D unresolved. V lost 0 bases and J 5 bases, leaving 14 bases between the germline ends. CDR3 length equals 15 residues. The V gene's germline CDR1 is SGHRS and CDR2 YFSETQ.

This chain connects TRBV28 to TRBJ1-5; D uncertain. Germline lookup yields CDR1 MDHEN and CDR2 SYDVKM. CDR3 length: 15 residues. Trimming took off 3 bases at V and 3 bases at J, with 12 bases between the two ends. The CDR3 bases are TGTGCCAGCAGTTTTTCCCGCAGTAACAATCAGCCCCAGCATTTT. The encoded protein is CASSFSRSNNQPQHF.

The V and J genes are TRBV12-3 or TRBV12-4 and TRBJ2-7, with no clear D. The CDR3 totals 12 residues. The V gene lost 2 bases and the J gene lost 4 bases, with 6 bases spanning the gap. The CDR3 region is CASSLFQYEQYF. The CDR3 bases are TGTGCCAGCAGTTTATTCCAGTACGAGCAGTACTTC.

This chain connects TRBV6-5 to TRBJ1-2; perhaps TRBD1 as D (5 bases). CDR3 length: 14 residues. V was shortened by 7 bases and J by 6 bases, with 18 bases between the two germline ends. The germline V gene encodes CDR1 MNHEY and CDR2 SVGAGI. CDR3 in DNA: TGTGCCAGCAATCACTACGAAAGGGGCCATGGCTACACCTTC. The encoded protein is CASNHYERGHGYTF.

This clone was counted between two and nine times. The rearrangement joins TRBV6-5 to TRBJ2-3; D remains unclear. The CDR3 loop spans 14 amino acids. Germline V gene sequence: CDR1 MNHEY, CDR2 SVGAGI. V lost 5 bases and J lost 1, with 10 bases in between. Here the CDR3 DNA reads TGTGCCAGCAGTATTCAGGTGGGCACAGATACGCAGTATTTT. Translation: CASSIQVGTDTQYF.

This clone was detected a few times. This sequence joins TRBV25-1 and TRBJ1-4, with D unresolved. V lost 4 bases, J lost 7 bases, and 13 bases lay in between. The germline gives CDR1 MGHDK, CDR2 SYGVNS. The length of the CDR3 is 14 residues. The CDR3 loop is CASSAREEGEKLFF. In nucleotides, the CDR3 is TGTGCCAGCAGTGCCCGGGAGGAGGGTGAAAAACTGTTTTTT.

This sequence joins TRBV4-2 and TRBJ1-2; 10 bases are a match to TRBD1. The CDR3 contains 15 residues. Germline CDR1 reads LGHNA; CDR2 reads YNFKEQ. The V and J ends lost 0 bases and 7 bases, in that order; junction bases with no gene match: 5. CDR3 sequence (DNA): TGTGCCAGCAGCCAAGAGAGGGACAGGGGTGGTGGCTACACCTTC. As protein: CASSQERDRGGGYTF.

In its sample, this clone was seen once. This rearrangement joins TRBV4-1 to TRBJ2-4; TRBD2 agrees at 11 bases. V gave up 0 bases and J gave up 9 bases; unmatched junction bases: 10. Germline CDR1 and CDR2: MGHRA and YSYEKL. The CDR3 is made up of 17 amino acids. The CDR3, as DNA: TGCGCCAGCAGCCAAGATTGGCTAGCGGGGGGTCGGAGCATTCAGTACTTC. Translation gives CASSQDWLAGGRSIQYF.

The genes are TRBV9 and TRBJ2-1, with D tentatively TRBD2 (5 bases). The CDR3 totals 15 residues. Trimming pared 0 bases from V and 3 bases from J, leaving 10 bases between. In germline, CDR1 is SGDLS, CDR2 YYNGEE. As DNA, the CDR3 is TGTGCCAGCAGCGTAGTGGGGAGCTTCTACAATGAGCAGTTCTTC. Translation: CASSVVGSFYNEQFF.

V is TRBV7-8 and J is TRBJ1-3; maybe TRBD1 (5 bases). Germline CDR1 and CDR2: SGHVS and FQNEAQ. Trimming stripped 4 bases from V and 4 bases from J, with 11 bases between. The CDR3 extends over 14 amino acids. CDR3 DNA sequence: TGTGCCAGCAGCTCCAGGGTGTCCGGAAACACCATATATTTT. Its translation: CASSSRVSGNTIYF. The full variable domain, rest sourced from reference TRBV7-8 and TRBJ1-3, is GAGVSQSPRYKVAKRGQDVALRCDPISGHVSLFWYQQALGQGPEFLTYFQNEAQLDKSGLPSDRFFAERPEGSVSTLKIQRTQQEDSAVYLCASSSRVSGNTIYFGEGSWLTVV.

A note on this clone: Other nucleotide sequences from this sample produce the same CDR3. The gene calls are TRBV6-5 and TRBJ1-1; perhaps TRBD1 as D (5 bases). The V end was cut by 6 bases, the J end by 1 base, with 9 bases between. The CDR3 runs to 13 residues. Germline V lookup: CDR1 MNHEY, CDR2 SVGAGI. The CDR3 spells CASSPTGNTEAFF. Here the CDR3 DNA reads TGTGCCAGCAGCCCAACAGGGAACACTGAAGCTTTCTTT.

The chain carries TRBV5-5 and TRBJ1-5; D gene uncertain. CDR1 and CDR2 (germline): SGHKS, YYEKEE (reference sequence). The CDR3 has 14 residues. V gave up 1 base and J gave up 1 base, with 6 bases separating them. The CDR3 region is CASSLRESNQPQHF. The CDR3 nucleotides are TGTGCCAGCAGCTTGAGGGAGAGCAATCAGCCCCAGCATTTT.

The rearrangement joins TRBV10-1 to TRBJ1-6; 9 bases fit TRBD1. The ends lost 3 bases at V and 5 bases at J; junction bases unmatched: 5. This CDR3 comprises 16 residues. CDR1 is WNHNN, CDR2 SYGVQD, per germline (reference sequence). CDR3 sequence reads: CASSDADRGNNSPLHF. In DNA, the CDR3 is TGCGCCAGCAGTGATGCGGACAGGGGAAATAATTCACCCCTCCACTTT.

This chain uses TRBV5-5 with TRBJ2-7, with D possibly TRBD1 on 6 matching bases. Germline V gives CDR1 SGHKS, CDR2 YYEKEE (reference sequence). There are 14 residues in the CDR3. Trimming took off 0 bases at V and 4 bases at J, with 11 bases between the two ends. For the CDR3, the DNA is TGTGCCAGCAGCTTGGGAGGGGGAAGGTACGAGCAGTACTTC. Protein sequence: CASSLGGGRYEQYF.

Here the CDR3 DNA reads TGTGCCTGGGGACAGGGGGCGAGGGAAAAACTGTTTTTT. Residues: CAWGQGAREKLFF. The chain recombines TRBV30 with TRBJ1-4; 11 positions agree with TRBD1. The CDR3 spans 13 residues. Germline V lookup: CDR1 GTSNPN, CDR2 SVGIG (reference sequence). After removal of 5 bases from V and 8 bases from J, the junction contained 4 bases not matched to a gene. Combining the CDR3 with reference TRBV30 and TRBJ1-4 gives the whole variable domain SQTIHQWPATLVQPVGSPLSLECTVEGTSNPNLYWYRQAAGRGLQLLFYSVGIGQISSEVPQNLSASRPQDRQFILSSKKLLLSDSGFYLCAWGQGAREKLFFGSGTQLSVL.

The chain uses TRBV7-3 and TRBJ2-6; 7 positions match TRBD1. Germline assignment: CDR1 SGHTA and CDR2 FQGTGA. The CDR3 is made up of 16 amino acids. Trimming removed 2 bases from V and 3 bases from J; junction bases left unmatched: 4. For the CDR3, the DNA is TGTGCCAGCAGCTTACCCGACAGGGATGGGGCCAACGTCCTGACTTTC. Translated, it gives CASSLPDRDGANVLTF.

The chain has TRBV7-9 and TRBJ1-5; D might be TRBD1 (5 bases). The CDR3 contains 11 residues. V was pared by 5 bases and J by 9 bases, with 8 bases between. Germline values: CDR1 SEHNR, CDR2 FQNEAQ (reference sequence). The chain's CDR3 is CASSKDMPQHF. CDR3 bases: TGTGCCAGCAGCAAGGACATGCCCCAGCATTTT.

This chain joins TRBV30 and TRBJ1-2, with a tentative D call TRBD1 (6 bases). The V gene lost 2 bases and the J gene lost 3 bases, with 10 bases spanning the gap. This CDR3 has 13 amino acids. Germline CDR1 reads GTSNPN; CDR2 reads SVGIG (reference sequence). The CDR3 region has the DNA TGTGCCTGGAGTACAGGGTTAGACTATGGCTACACCTTC. Protein sequence: CAWSTGLDYGYTF.

The V gene is TRBV10-3, the J gene TRBJ1-1; D unresolved. Trimming took off 4 bases at V and 5 bases at J, with 14 bases between the two ends. This CDR3 has 14 residues. Looked up from germline, CDR1 is ENHRY and CDR2 is SYGVKD. CDR3 DNA: TGTGCCATCAGTGTTGGCCCCGGAGGAACTGAAGCTTTCTTT. This gives the protein CAISVGPGGTEAFF.

The genes are TRBV11-2 and TRBJ2-7, with D maybe TRBD2 (6 bases). Germline V CDR1 and CDR2: SGHAT, FQNNGV. Trimming removed 8 bases from V and 2 bases from J, with 13 bases in between. The CDR3 length is 13 residues. The CDR3 nucleotides read TGTGCCAGCGGGGAGGTAAATGCCTACGAGCAGTACTTC. It translates to CASGEVNAYEQYF.